Presented here are 22 T cell receptor beta chains from one specimen sequenced in a study of cytomegalovirus exposure and HLA in healthy donors. Use of 60 Vbeta and 13 Jbeta primers characterized the PCR. The table came from immunoSEQ multiplex PCR; TCRdb's copy has only in-frame clones and leaves some out. The sample contains roughly 150,000 clones, over 75% of which appear only once. The source material was PBMCs. The source is a man aged 25 to 45 in good health and CMV-seropositive.

The V call is TRBV2, the J call TRBJ2-1; TRBD2 matches at 7 bases. With V trimmed by 5 bases and J by 9 bases, 7 bases remained unmatched. The V gene's germline CDR1 is SNHLY and CDR2 FYNNEI. The CDR3 consists of 13 residues. The CDR3 sequence is CASSFGGNSEQFF. CDR3 nucleotide sequence: TGTGCCAGCAGTTTCGGGGGGAACAGTGAGCAGTTCTTC.

The chain is built from TRBV28 and TRBJ1-6; D not resolved. Germline V CDR1 and CDR2: MDHEN, SYDVKM. V shed 7 bases and J shed 9 bases, with 19 bases lying between them. This CDR3 has 15 residues. CDR3 DNA: TGTGCCAGCACCCCCGGGAGGGTGGTTGTTTCACCCCTCCACTTT. Its translation: CASTPGRVVVSPLHF.

This sequence joins TRBV19 and TRBJ1-1; D is possibly TRBD1 (5 bases). V was trimmed by 3 bases and J by 2 bases, leaving 13 bases between them. Germline V gene data show CDR1 as LNHDA and CDR2 as SQIVND (reference sequence). The CDR3 extends over 15 amino acids. For the CDR3, the DNA is TGTGCCAGTAGTATTTCAGGGATCCAAAACACTGAAGCTTTCTTT. It encodes CASSISGIQNTEAFF.

The chain links TRBV7-2 to TRBJ2-1, with a tentative D call TRBD2 (5 bases). V lost 2 bases, J lost 4 bases, and 9 bases lay in between. CDR3 length equals 14 residues. The germline V gene has CDR1 SGHTA and CDR2 FQGNSA. The CDR3 DNA reads as TGTGCCAGCAGCTTATTAGGGAGATACAATGAGCAGTTCTTC. Translated: CASSLLGRYNEQFF. Supplemented by reference TRBV7-2 and TRBJ2-1, the full variable domain reads GAGVSQSPSNKVTEKGKDVELRCDPISGHTALYWYRQSLGQGLEFLIYFQGNSAPDKSGLPSDRFSAERTGGSVSTLTIQRTQQEDSAVYLCASSLLGRYNEQFFGPGTRLTVL.

The chain couples TRBV2 to TRBJ1-2, with 8 nucleotides matching TRBD1. The V segment lost 5 bases and the J segment 6 bases; nucleotides outside the gene matches: 5. The CDR3 consists of 13 residues. Germline V gene data show CDR1 as SNHLY and CDR2 as FYNNEI. CDR3 coding DNA: TGTGCCAGCAGTACCGGGACAGGCCATGGCTACACCTTC. Its protein is CASSTGTGHGYTF. Looking up the rest from reference TRBV2 and TRBJ1-2 gives the full variable domain: EPEVTQTPSHQVTQMGQEVILRCVPISNHLYFYWYRQILGQKVEFLVSFYNNEISEKSEIFDDQFSVERPDGSNFTLKIRSTKLEDSAMYFCASSTGTGHGYTFGSGTRLTVV.

This clone showed up just once. V and J are TRBV13 and TRBJ2-3; 7 bases agree with TRBD2. J lost 3 bases, V lost 2 bases, and 2 bases had no gene match. This CDR3 is 14 amino acids long. From germline, CDR1 is PRHDT and CDR2 FYEKMQ (reference sequence). CDR3 coding DNA: TGTGCCAGCAGCTTACTCGGGAGGACAGATACGCAGTATTTT. This gives the protein CASSLLGRTDTQYF.

J is TRBJ2-3 and V is TRBV11-2, with D hard to call. The CDR3 covers 15 residues. CDR1 SGHAT and CDR2 FQNNGV come from the germline V gene. The V end was cut by 0 bases, the J end by 3 bases, with 10 bases between. The CDR3 region is CASSLEGAYTDTQYF. The CDR3 coding sequence is TGTGCCAGCAGCTTAGAAGGAGCATATACAGATACGCAGTATTTT.

J is TRBJ2-2 and V is TRBV30, with 8 bases identical to TRBD1. CDR1 GTSNPN and CDR2 SVGIG come from the germline V gene (reference sequence). V shed 2 bases and J 4 bases; nucleotides not matched to a gene: 9. The CDR3 spans 16 residues. The CDR3 region is CAWSILRGRATGELFF. CDR3 nucleotides: TGTGCCTGGAGTATCCTCAGGGGGCGGGCCACCGGGGAGCTGTTTTTT.

This clone was observed a single time. This chain links TRBV28 with TRBJ2-3, with TRBD2 identical over 13 bases. Per germline, CDR1 MDHEN and CDR2 SYDVKM. CDR3 length: 18 amino acids. The ends lost 1 base at V and 0 bases at J; junction bases unmatched: 4. CDR3 sequence (DNA): TGTGCCAGCAGTTTATATAGGACTAGCGGGGGTAGCACAGATACGCAGTATTTT. As protein: CASSLYRTSGGSTDTQYF. Full variable domain (outside the CDR3, taken from reference TRBV28 and TRBJ2-3): DVKVTQSSRYLVKRTGEKVFLECVQDMDHENMFWYRQDPGLGLRLIYFSYDVKMKEKGDIPEGYSVSREKKERFSLILESASTNQTSMYLCASSLYRTSGGSTDTQYFGPGTRLTVL.

J is TRBJ2-7 and V is TRBV27; TRBD1 matches at 9 bases. Germline trimming cut 6 bases from V and 5 bases from J; bases unmatched to any gene: 5. Germline V gene lookup returns CDR1 MNHEY and CDR2 SMNVEV (reference sequence). This CDR3 comprises 13 residues. The CDR3 protein is CASRGTGKNEQYF. The CDR3 bases are TGTGCCAGCAGGGGGACAGGGAAAAACGAGCAGTACTTC.

The chain carries TRBV11-2 and TRBJ2-7, with 9 bases identical to TRBD1. Trimming removed 5 bases from V and 5 bases from J; junction bases left unmatched: 10. The germline V gene encodes CDR1 SGHAT and CDR2 FQNNGV. CDR3 length equals 15 residues. In DNA, the CDR3 is TGTGCCAGCAGCATATCGACAGGGGGAGGTAACGAGCAGTACTTC. As protein: CASSISTGGGNEQYF.

This rearrangement joins TRBV29-1 to TRBJ2-1; 8 nucleotides match TRBD1. Trimming at V came to 1 base and at J to 3 bases, leaving 14 bases not matched to a gene. In germline, CDR1 is SQVTM, CDR2 ANQGSEA. This CDR3 region has 18 residues. CDR3: CSVEVTGGPGFLYNEQFF. The CDR3 DNA is TGCAGCGTTGAAGTTACAGGGGGGCCGGGGTTTCTCTACAATGAGCAGTTCTTC.

The chain has TRBV5-1 and TRBJ2-3; 12 nucleotides align to TRBD2. The CDR3 sequence is 15 residues long. CDR1 is SGHRS, CDR2 YFSETQ, per germline. Unmatched junction bases numbered 6, after V lost 0 bases and J lost 10 bases. CDR3 DNA sequence: TGCGCCAGCAGCTTGGGCCCGCTAGCGGGAGGGGCGCAGTATTTT. As protein: CASSLGPLAGGAQYF.

V usage is TRBV28 and J usage is TRBJ1-6; 7 nucleotides line up with TRBD1. The V segment lost 5 bases and the J segment 7 bases; nucleotides outside the gene matches: 8. The CDR3 spans 15 residues. The germline V gene has CDR1 MDHEN and CDR2 SYDVKM. CDR3 coding DNA: TGTGCCAGCAGTCCATCGACAGGGTTAAATTCACCCCTCCACTTT. Its translation: CASSPSTGLNSPLHF.

V gene TRBV11-2 combines with J gene TRBJ1-1, with D uncertain. Looked up from germline, CDR1 is SGHAT and CDR2 is FQNNGV. The CDR3 covers 12 residues. V lost 2 bases to trimming and J lost 8 bases, with 9 bases between them. The CDR3, as DNA: TGTGCCAGCAGCTTACCGCGCGGGGAAGCTTTCTTT. Protein: CASSLPRGEAFF. The whole variable domain, remainder taken from reference TRBV11-2 and TRBJ1-1, is EAGVAQSPRYKIIEKRQSVAFWCNPISGHATLYWYQQILGQGPKLLIQFQNNGVVDDSQLPKDRFSAERLKGVDSTLKIQPAKLEDSAVYLCASSLPRGEAFFGQGTRLTVV.

The rearrangement joins TRBV28 to TRBJ2-1; a possible D gene is TRBD1 (6 bases). Germline CDR1 and CDR2: MDHEN and SYDVKM. The CDR3 sequence is 16 residues long. Trimming took 4 bases from V and 0 from J, leaving 13 bases between them. The CDR3 DNA is TGTGCCAGCAGTTCCTGGGCGGACAGCTCCTACAATGAGCAGTTCTTC. This encodes CASSSWADSSYNEQFF.

This CDR3 reads CASSLGAGTGNTIYF. The CDR3 DNA is TGTGCCAGCAGCTTAGGGGCAGGGACTGGAAACACCATATATTTT. The J gene is TRBJ1-3, the V gene TRBV11-2; tentative D call: TRBD1 (5 bases). The CDR3 spans 15 residues. V shed 1 base and J shed 2 bases, with 9 bases lying between them. Germline CDR1 and CDR2: SGHAT and FQNNGV.

This chain connects TRBV5-1 to TRBJ2-5; 9 nucleotides match TRBD1. Trimming at V came to 5 bases and at J to 3 bases, leaving 5 bases not matched to a gene. Germline-derived CDR1 and CDR2 are SGHRS and YFSETQ. This CDR3 is 14 amino acids long. This CDR3 is CASRAGTGKETQYF. Here the CDR3 DNA reads TGCGCCAGCAGGGCCGGGACAGGGAAAGAGACCCAGTACTTC.

The chain employs TRBV2 and TRBJ1-2, with D perhaps matching TRBD1 (6 bases). Germline CDR1 reads SNHLY; CDR2 reads FYNNEI. There are 11 residues in the CDR3. With 10 bases removed from V and 2 bases from J, the gap between germline ends came to 8 bases. The CDR3 bases are TGTGCCACTAGGGGGAACTATGGCTACACCTTC. Amino acids: CATRGNYGYTF. Variable domain in full (rest from reference TRBV2 and TRBJ1-2): EPEVTQTPSHQVTQMGQEVILRCVPISNHLYFYWYRQILGQKVEFLVSFYNNEISEKSEIFDDQFSVERPDGSNFTLKIRSTKLEDSAMYFCATRGNYGYTFGSGTRLTVV.

The chain links TRBV7-9 to TRBJ1-1; D is undetermined. The CDR3 is 13 residues long. V dropped 11 bases and J dropped 1 base, with 14 bases sitting between them. From germline, CDR1 is SEHNR and CDR2 FQNEAQ (reference sequence). Here the CDR3 reads CAAREHPNTEAFF. Here the CDR3 DNA reads TGTGCCGCCCGGGAACACCCGAACACTGAAGCTTTCTTT. Complete variable domain (other parts from reference TRBV7-9 and TRBJ1-1): DTGVSQNPRHKITKRGQNVTFRCDPISEHNRLYWYRQTLGQGPEFLTYFQNEAQLEKSRLLSDRFSAERPKGSFSTLEIQRTEQGDSAMYLCAAREHPNTEAFFGQGTRLTVV.

This clone was seen a few times. The chain links TRBV6-1 to TRBJ1-1; a weak D match, TRBD1 (5 bases). CDR3 length: 15 amino acids. Trimming removed 6 bases at V and 3 bases at J, with 17 bases between. Germline V lookup: CDR1 MNHNS, CDR2 SASEGT. For the CDR3, the DNA is TGTGCCAGCAGATATTACCCCGGGGGAGACACTGAAGCTTTCTTT. Encoded protein: CASRYYPGGDTEAFF.

The J gene is TRBJ2-1, the V gene TRBV4-3; TRBD2 aligns across 7 bases. Trimming cost V 0 bases and J 7 bases; bases outside gene matches: 9. There are 16 residues in the CDR3. The germline V gene has CDR1 LGHNA and CDR2 YSLEER. CDR3 sequence reads: CASSQDEWGGTNEQFF. CDR3 coding DNA: TGCGCCAGCAGCCAAGATGAGTGGGGAGGGACTAATGAGCAGTTCTTC.